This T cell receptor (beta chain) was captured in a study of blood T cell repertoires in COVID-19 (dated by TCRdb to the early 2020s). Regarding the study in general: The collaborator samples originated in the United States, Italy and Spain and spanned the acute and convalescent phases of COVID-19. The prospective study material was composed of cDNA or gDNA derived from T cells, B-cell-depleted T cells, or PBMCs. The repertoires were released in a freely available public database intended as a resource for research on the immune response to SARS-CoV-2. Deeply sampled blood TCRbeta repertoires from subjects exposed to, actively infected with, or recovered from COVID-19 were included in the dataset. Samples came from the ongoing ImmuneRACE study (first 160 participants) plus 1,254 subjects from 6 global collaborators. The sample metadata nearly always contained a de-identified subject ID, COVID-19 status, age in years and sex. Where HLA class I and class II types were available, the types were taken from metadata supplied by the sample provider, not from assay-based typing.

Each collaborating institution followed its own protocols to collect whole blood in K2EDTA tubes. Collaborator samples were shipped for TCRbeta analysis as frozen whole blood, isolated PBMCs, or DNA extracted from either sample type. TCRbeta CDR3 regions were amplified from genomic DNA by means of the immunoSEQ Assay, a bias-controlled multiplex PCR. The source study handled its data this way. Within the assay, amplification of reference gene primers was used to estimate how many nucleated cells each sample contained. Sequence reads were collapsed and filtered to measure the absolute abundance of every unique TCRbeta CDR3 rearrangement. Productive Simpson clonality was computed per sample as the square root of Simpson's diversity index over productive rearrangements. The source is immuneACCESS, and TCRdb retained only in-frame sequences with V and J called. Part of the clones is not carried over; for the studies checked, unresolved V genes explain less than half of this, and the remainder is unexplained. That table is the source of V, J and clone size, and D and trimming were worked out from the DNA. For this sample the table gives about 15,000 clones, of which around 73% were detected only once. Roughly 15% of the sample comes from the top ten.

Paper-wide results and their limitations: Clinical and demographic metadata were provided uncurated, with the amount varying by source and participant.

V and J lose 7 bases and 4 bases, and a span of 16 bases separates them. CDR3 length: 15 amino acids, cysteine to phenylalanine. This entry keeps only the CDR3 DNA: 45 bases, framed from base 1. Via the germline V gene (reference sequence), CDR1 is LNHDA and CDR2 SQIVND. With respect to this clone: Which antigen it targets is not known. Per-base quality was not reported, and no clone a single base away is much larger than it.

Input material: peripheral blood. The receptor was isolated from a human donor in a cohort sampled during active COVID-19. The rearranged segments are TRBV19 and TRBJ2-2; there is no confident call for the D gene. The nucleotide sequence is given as TGTGCCAGTAACCCCGCAGGCCCCTCCACCGGGGAGCTGTTTTTT. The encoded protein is CASNPAGPSTGELFF.